The following is a TCR beta chain sequence with its context. What it binds is unknown. TCRdb re-analysed the 5' RACE reads in MiXCR, keeping a single row per CDR3 protein. Of under 200,000 distinct CDR3 sequences detected, 9.8% appear once; the ten largest clones hold roughly 16%. The CDR3 runs to 14 residues. Germline V CDR1 and CDR2: SEHNR, FQNEAQ (reference sequence). Trimming cost V 8 bases and J 6 bases; bases outside gene matches: 9. These data come from a study of CD8 T cells in ankylosing spondylitis. Whole-study findings and limits: Disease-linked clones reportedly showed significant enrichment in matched ankylosing spondylitis synovial fluid. Ankylosing spondylitis blood seemed to carry a telltale TCR beta motif made of under 10 highly homologous variants. A number of the motif variants had already been described in reactive arthritis synovial fluid and blood.

Sequencing was done on a sample of blood, either unsorted or a sorted T cell fraction (not recorded which). The genes are TRBV7-9 and TRBJ2-1; 8 positions match TRBD2. The source is a female donor with ankylosing spondylitis or in good health (not recorded which). The CDR3 is CASASWLAGNEQFF. The CDR3 DNA reads TGTGCCAGCGCGTCATGGCTAGCGGGCAATGAGCAGTTCTTC.